This is a list of T cell receptor beta chains from one sample in a study of T cell responses to AZD1222 COVID-19 vaccine. The assay was immunoSEQ multiplex PCR, and TCRdb's table has in-frame clones only and misses some. The top ten clones hold 7.5% to 9.5% of a sample with 140,000 or so clones, about 89% of them seen once. The material sequenced was peripheral blood, taken 28 days after the second dose of the MenACWY control vaccine. These receptors were obtained from an adult who received the MenACWY meningococcal vaccine as a control. Both conserved end residues are part of each CDR3. D genes are given only for firm matches. The listing skips clone size in some rows; elsewhere it reads once, few, many or a size class.

J,size,V,D,CDR3,DNA
TRBJ1-1,.,TRBV9,.,CASSVGGGAHTEAFF,TGTGCCAGCAGCGTAGGTGGGGGGGCGCACACTGAAGCTTTCTTT
TRBJ1-4,.,TRBV7-2,TRBD1,CASSPRLGDRNEKLFF,TGTGCCAGCAGCCCCCGTTTGGGGGACAGAAATGAAAAACTGTTTTTT
TRBJ1-2,.,TRBV24-1,.,CATSDGAGFDYGYTF,TGTGCCACCAGTGACGGGGCAGGGTTTGACTATGGCTACACCTTC
TRBJ1-2,.,TRBV7-8,.,CASSLRAGGYTF,TGTGCCAGCAGCCTCAGGGCGGGGGGCTACACCTTC
TRBJ2-7,.,TRBV2,.,CASSVSGAIYEQYF,TGTGCCAGCAGTGTATCGGGGGCTATTTACGAGCAGTACTTC
TRBJ1-1,.,TRBV5-1,TRBD1,CASSGGQGLNTEAFF,TGCGCCAGCAGCGGAGGACAGGGACTGAACACTGAAGCTTTCTTT
TRBJ2-1,.,TRBV7-3,.,CASSLQTRTNEQFF,TGTGCCAGCAGCCTTCAGACTAGGACGAATGAGCAGTTCTTC
TRBJ1-1,.,TRBV6-5,.,CASSYGGSTMNTEAFF,TGTGCCAGCAGTTACGGGGGGTCGACCATGAACACTGAAGCTTTCTTT
TRBJ1-1,.,TRBV18,.,CASSYLGTEAFF,TGTGCCAGCTCATATCTGGGAACTGAAGCTTTCTTT
TRBJ1-3,few,TRBV6-5,.,CASSYSRSGNTIYF,TGTGCCAGCAGTTACTCCCGGTCTGGAAACACCATATATTTT
TRBJ1-3,.,TRBV10-1,.,CASRTTWNTIYF,TGCGCCAGCAGGACGACTTGGAACACCATATATTTT
TRBJ2-3,.,TRBV19,.,CATKLALSTDTQYF,TGTGCCACCAAACTAGCCCTTAGCACAGATACGCAGTATTTT
TRBJ1-3,.,TRBV7-6,.,CASSLAGPLSGNTIYF,TGTGCCAGCAGCTTAGCGGGGCCCCTCTCTGGAAACACCATATATTTT
TRBJ2-7,few,TRBV7-8,TRBD1,CASSHRDRSEEQYF,TGTGCCAGCAGCCATAGGGACAGGAGCGAGGAGCAGTACTTC
TRBJ2-5,.,TRBV3-1/TRBV3-2,.,CASSHQRTQETQYF,TGTGCCAGCAGCCATCAACGGACGCAAGAGACCCAGTACTTC
TRBJ2-5,.,TRBV5-1,TRBD1,CASSKTGGFSETQYF,TGCGCCAGCAGCAAGACAGGGGGCTTTTCGGAGACCCAGTACTTC
TRBJ2-2,.,TRBV7-3,.,CASSRDWNTGELFF,TGTGCCAGCAGCAGGGACTGGAACACCGGGGAGCTGTTTTTT
TRBJ2-2,.,TRBV11-3,TRBD1,CASSSPGQGTNTGELFF,TGTGCCAGCTCCTCGCCGGGACAGGGTACGAACACCGGGGAGCTGTTTTTT
TRBJ2-3,.,TRBV5-1,.,CASSLVGTQYF,TGCGCCAGCAGCTTGGTCGGGACGCAGTATTTT